This TCR beta chain is drawn from a study of T cell clones after liver transplantation. About the research overall: TCRbeta sequencing after a pre-transplant mixed lymphocyte reaction identified graft-donor-reactive clones, later tracked in post-transplant blood.

The CDR3 spans 17 residues. Trimming cost V 0 bases and J 2 bases, with 17 bases left between them. Germline lookup yields CDR1 SGDLS and CDR2 YYNGEE. Sequencing was performed with immunoSEQ multiplex PCR; in TCRdb, only in-frame clones are kept and a portion is missing. The sample lists approximately 11,000 clones; 60% to 85% were seen once. This clone turned up a few times. The rearrangement joins TRBV9 to TRBJ1-2; D is undetermined. The material sequenced was CD4+ T cells from blood, taken around 31 months after liver transplant. The source is a human patient who received a liver transplant. Part of the T cell pool may stem from the graft donor. CDR3 DNA: TGTGCCAGCAGCGTAGTTGTTGGCCCGGTCGACAACTATGGCTACACCTTC. Its translation is CASSVVVGPVDNYGYTF.